The 29 T cell receptor beta chains presented below share a single source sample, sequenced in a study of identical twins. TCRdb passed the 5' RACE reads through MiXCR, listing each CDR3 protein once. The table includes 350,000 to 600,000 distinct CDR3 sequences, 14% detected once. These same records also appear under a second study, on yellow fever vaccine responses in identical twins.

Sequencing was performed on CD4+ T cells sorted from blood. These receptors originate from a woman aged 18-29 years in good health.

This clonotype was counted a few times. The chain recombines TRBV5-6 with TRBJ2-6; 8 bases align to TRBD1. The CDR3 is 18 residues long. CDR1 and CDR2 (germline): SGHDT, YYEEEE. V shed 4 bases and J 0 bases; nucleotides not matched to a gene: 9. CDR3: CASSVRTGRSSGANVLTF. CDR3 bases: TGTGCCAGCAGCGTTCGGACAGGGAGAAGCTCTGGGGCCAACGTCCTGACTTTC. Full variable domain (outside the CDR3, taken from reference TRBV5-6 and TRBJ2-6): DAGVTQSPTHLIKTRGQQVTLRCSPKSGHDTVSWYQQALGQGPQFIFQYYEEEERQRGNFPDRFSGHQFPNYSSELNVNALLLGDSALYLCASSVRTGRSSGANVLTFGAGSRLTVL.

This clonotype was seen more than once but under ten times. CDR3 residues: CATSDSWDSGANVLTF. As DNA, the CDR3 is TGTGCCACCAGTGATTCTTGGGACTCTGGGGCCAACGTCCTGACTTTC. The chain couples TRBV24-1 to TRBJ2-6, with D unclear. The CDR3 has 16 amino acids. In germline, CDR1 is KGHDR, CDR2 SFDVKD. The germline V and J ends were trimmed by 2 bases and 0 bases, with 7 bases remaining between them.

This clonotype has only a few counts. CDR3 in amino acids: CASSRRTGFGYGYTF. CDR3 sequence (DNA): TGTGCCAGTAGTAGGAGGACAGGATTCGGCTATGGCTACACCTTC. This chain uses TRBV19 with TRBJ1-2; TRBD1 matches 7 bases. The germline V gene has CDR1 LNHDA and CDR2 SQIVND (reference sequence). The CDR3 runs 15 residues. Germline trimming cut 4 bases from V and 4 bases from J; bases unmatched to any gene: 9.

There are a few counts of this clonotype. The chain combines TRBV10-3 with TRBJ2-3; unclear D gene. Trimming removed 10 bases from V and 1 base from J, with 15 bases in between. The CDR3 has 14 amino acids. In germline, CDR1 is ENHRY, CDR2 SYGVKD. CDR3 sequence reads: CASRDSLGTDTQYF. The CDR3, as DNA: TGTGCCAGTAGGGATAGTCTGGGCACAGATACGCAGTATTTT.

This clonotype has more than one count but fewer than ten. The chain carries TRBV3-1 and TRBJ2-7; weak D call: TRBD2 (6 bases). Trimming stripped 4 bases from V and 2 bases from J, with 24 bases between. This CDR3 region has 18 residues. Per germline, CDR1 LGHDT and CDR2 YNNKEL (reference sequence). The CDR3 nucleotides read TGTGCCAGCAGCCGTCGGAACGGAGGGACCCAGCGTCCCTACGAGCAGTACTTC. Protein: CASSRRNGGTQRPYEQYF.

Here the CDR3 DNA reads TGTGCCAGCAGCCAATCGGACAATGAGCAGTTCTTC. Translation gives CASSQSDNEQFF. The gene calls are TRBV3-1 and TRBJ2-1; D unresolved. Germline CDR1 and CDR2: LGHDT and YNNKEL (reference sequence). Trimming left V 2 bases short and J 5 bases short, with 4 bases between. This CDR3 contains 12 residues.

V usage is TRBV7-3 and J usage is TRBJ2-3; D not resolved. Trimming removed 0 bases at V and 2 bases at J, with 9 bases between. This CDR3 comprises 15 residues. Germline V CDR1 and CDR2: SGHTA, FQGTGA. CDR3 amino acids: CASSLTASITDTQYF. The CDR3 DNA reads TGTGCCAGCAGCTTAACCGCCTCCATCACAGATACGCAGTATTTT.

This clonotype was seen a few times. This sequence joins TRBV20-1 and TRBJ2-3; a possible D gene is TRBD2 (6 bases). Trimming shortened V by 0 bases and J by 2 bases, and 12 bases separated the two germline ends. The CDR3 totals 15 residues. Germline V gene lookup returns CDR1 DFQATT and CDR2 SNEGSKA (reference sequence). The CDR3, as DNA: TGCAGTGCTAGAGAATTAAGGCGGGACACAGATACGCAGTATTTT. Protein sequence: CSARELRRDTDTQYF.

This clonotype showed up many times. The CDR3 region is CASSLRTGTTYEQYF. In nucleotides, the CDR3 is TGTGCCAGCAGCTTGCGAACCGGGACAACCTACGAGCAGTACTTC. V usage is TRBV7-2 and J usage is TRBJ2-7; TRBD1 might be the D (6 bases). The CDR3 consists of 15 residues. Germline CDR1 and CDR2: SGHTA and FQGNSA. Trimming removed 3 bases at V and 2 bases at J, with 14 bases between.

The chain uses TRBV6-2 or TRBV6-3 and TRBJ2-1; D perhaps matches TRBD2 (5 bases). Trimming shortened V by 6 bases and J by 0 bases, and 12 bases separated the two germline ends. CDR1 is MNHEY, CDR2 SVGEGT, per germline. CDR3 length: 15 amino acids. CDR3: CASRQAASSYNEQFF. The CDR3 region has the DNA TGTGCCAGCAGGCAAGCGGCAAGCTCCTACAATGAGCAGTTCTTC.

The chain uses TRBV12-3 or TRBV12-4 and TRBJ2-3; D is perhaps TRBD2 (5 bases). V lost 5 bases to trimming and J lost 3 bases, with 15 bases between them. The CDR3 is 15 amino acids. This chain's CDR3 is CASSTTGSVTDTQYF. The CDR3 bases are TGTGCCAGCAGTACGACGGGGTCGGTGACAGATACGCAGTATTTT.

The chain recombines TRBV4-2 with TRBJ2-2; 10 positions agree with TRBD2. The CDR3 is made up of 16 amino acids. Germline lookup yields CDR1 LGHNA and CDR2 YNFKEQ. V shed 4 bases and J 7 bases; nucleotides not matched to a gene: 9. CDR3 coding DNA: TGTGCCAGCAGCCGAAGGCCTAGCGGGAGTGTCGGGGAGCTGTTTTTT. This codes for CASSRRPSGSVGELFF.

This clonotype turned up a few times. The chain couples TRBV20-1 to TRBJ2-4, with 7 bases identical to TRBD1. Germline loops: CDR1 DFQATT, CDR2 SNEGSKA (reference sequence). J lost 7 bases, V lost 5 bases, and 8 bases had no gene match. This CDR3 contains 13 residues. CDR3 sequence reads: CSACRDSSNIQYF. CDR3 in DNA: TGCAGTGCTTGCCGGGACAGTTCCAACATTCAGTACTTC.

This clonotype was seen repeatedly, ten times or more. This chain links TRBV10-3 with TRBJ2-1; perhaps TRBD2 as D (6 bases). This CDR3 is built from 15 residues. Germline CDR1 is ENHRY and CDR2 is SYGVKD. With 1 base removed from V and 0 bases from J, the gap between germline ends came to 7 bases. The CDR3, as DNA: TGTGCCATCAGTGAGTACGGGAGCTCCTACAATGAGCAGTTCTTC. Amino acid sequence: CAISEYGSSYNEQFF.

This clonotype was counted only a few times. This chain links TRBV3-1 with TRBJ1-1; D perhaps matches TRBD1 (6 bases). The CDR3 length is 15 residues. Between the trimmed V and J ends, which lost 0 bases and 11 bases, there was a span of 19 bases. The germline CDR1 and CDR2 sequences are LGHDT and YNNKEL (reference sequence). CDR3 region: CASSQDRGRGGRAFF. The CDR3 coding sequence is TGTGCCAGCAGCCAAGATCGTGGCAGGGGTGGTCGGGCTTTCTTT.

This clonotype was seen more than once but under ten times. The chain links TRBV20-1 to TRBJ2-3; D might be TRBD1 (5 bases). Germline V gene lookup returns CDR1 DFQATT and CDR2 SNEGSKA (reference sequence). Trimming took 1 base from V and 8 from J, leaving 19 bases between them. CDR3 size: 15 residues. CDR3 sequence reads: CSARGHPPSQATQYF. Written as DNA, the CDR3 is TGCAGTGCTAGAGGGCACCCCCCCTCACAGGCTACGCAGTATTTT.

The rearrangement uses TRBV27 and TRBJ2-1; 8 bases line up with TRBD2. After removal of 6 bases from V and 8 bases from J, the junction contained 6 bases not matched to a gene. This CDR3 spans 13 amino acids. Germline loops: CDR1 MNHEY, CDR2 SMNVEV (reference sequence). CDR3 amino acids: CASRPGLGDEQFF. For the CDR3, the DNA is TGTGCCAGCAGACCGGGACTAGGTGATGAGCAGTTCTTC.

This clonotype was counted only a few times. The CDR3 here is CASSEFGNGDTQYF. CDR3 coding DNA: TGTGCCAGCAGTGAATTTGGGAATGGAGATACGCAGTATTTT. The chain couples TRBV6-1 to TRBJ2-3; D gene uncertain. The V and J ends lost 2 bases and 5 bases respectively, with 11 bases between them. The CDR3 has 14 amino acids. Germline CDR1 is MNHNS and CDR2 is SASEGT.

This clonotype was observed a handful of times. V usage is TRBV10-2 and J usage is TRBJ2-3; D might be TRBD2 (5 bases). Germline V gene sequence: CDR1 WSHSY, CDR2 SAAADI. The CDR3 covers 14 residues. V lost 5 bases, J lost 2 bases, and 11 bases lay in between. CDR3 DNA sequence: TGCGCCAGCAGTTTAACAGCGGCCACAGATACGCAGTATTTT. Amino acid sequence: CASSLTAATDTQYF.

This clonotype was observed a few times. The chain joins TRBV7-8 to TRBJ2-5, with D perhaps matching TRBD1 or TRBD2 (5 bases each). This CDR3 has 15 amino acids. Trimming removed 1 base from V and 5 bases from J, with 14 bases in between. Germline CDR1 is SGHVS and CDR2 is FQNEAQ. CDR3 DNA sequence: TGTGCCAGCAGCTTAGAGACGGGACCCTCGGAGACCCAGTACTTC. This codes for CASSLETGPSETQYF.

The J gene is TRBJ2-1, the V gene TRBV10-3; no clear D. Germline lookup yields CDR1 ENHRY and CDR2 SYGVKD. The CDR3 has 12 amino acids. The germline V and J ends were trimmed by 4 bases and 8 bases, with 9 bases remaining between them. The CDR3 region is CAISGSADEQFF. The CDR3 nucleotides read TGTGCCATCAGTGGGTCGGCAGATGAGCAGTTCTTC.

The rearrangement joins TRBV6-5 to TRBJ2-7; possible D gene TRBD1, 5 bases. V shed 0 bases and J shed 5 bases, with 14 bases lying between them. Germline V lookup: CDR1 MNHEY, CDR2 SVGAGI. The CDR3 runs to 15 residues. The CDR3, as DNA: TGTGCCAGCAGTTACTCCCCAGGGCGGTTAGACGAGCAGTACTTC. Protein sequence: CASSYSPGRLDEQYF.

This clonotype was seen more than once but under ten times. The DNA of the CDR3 is TGTGCCAGCAGTGATAAGGGGGCGAACACCGGGGAGCTGTTTTTT. Its translation is CASSDKGANTGELFF. This rearrangement joins TRBV6-4 to TRBJ2-2, with D possibly matching TRBD1 (6 bases). The germline CDR1 and CDR2 sequences are MRHNA and SNTAGT. Deletions cut 3 bases from V and 0 bases from J, with 8 bases between. The CDR3 is made up of 15 amino acids.

This clonotype has more than one count but fewer than ten. This chain connects TRBV3-1 to TRBJ2-7; TRBD2 agrees at 8 bases. From germline, CDR1 is LGHDT and CDR2 YNNKEL (reference sequence). There are 14 residues in the CDR3. V gave up 3 bases and J gave up 5 bases; unmatched junction bases: 6. CDR3 amino acids: CASSHGREVNEQYF. The CDR3 DNA sequence: TGTGCCAGCAGCCACGGGCGGGAGGTAAACGAGCAGTACTTC.

The genes are TRBV18 and TRBJ1-4; D is ambiguous. Between the trimmed V and J ends, which lost 3 bases and 3 bases, there was a span of 5 bases. Per germline, CDR1 KGHSH and CDR2 LQKENI. The CDR3 loop spans 13 amino acids. The CDR3 nucleotides read TGTGCCAGCTCACCCAAGCCTAATGAAAAACTGTTTTTT. This codes for CASSPKPNEKLFF.

This clonotype was seen more than once but under ten times. The gene calls are TRBV12-3 or TRBV12-4 and TRBJ1-4; no clear D. The V and J ends lost 6 bases and 5 bases respectively, with 10 bases between them. The CDR3 has 13 residues. The CDR3 DNA sequence: TGTGCCAGCAGGGTGGGGAGAAATGAAAAACTGTTTTTT. Translation gives CASRVGRNEKLFF.

The chain joins TRBV19 to TRBJ2-3; no clear D. From germline, CDR1 is LNHDA and CDR2 SQIVND (reference sequence). The CDR3 loop spans 14 amino acids. V lost 6 bases and J 3 bases, leaving 13 bases between the germline ends. CDR3 sequence: CASRAKGRTDTQYF. The DNA for the CDR3 is TGTGCCAGTAGGGCCAAGGGTAGGACAGATACGCAGTATTTT.

The chain uses TRBV14 and TRBJ2-5; TRBD1 matches at 10 bases. Per the germline V gene, CDR1 is SGHDN and CDR2 is FVKESK. The CDR3 length is 16 residues. Unmatched junction bases numbered 5, after V lost 2 bases and J lost 2 bases. The CDR3 sequence is CASSQLGQGIQETQYF. Here the CDR3 DNA reads TGTGCCAGCAGCCAATTGGGACAGGGGATTCAAGAGACCCAGTACTTC.

The chain is built from TRBV14 and TRBJ2-7, with 7 bases fitting TRBD2. V gave up 4 bases and J gave up 4 bases; unmatched junction bases: 10. The CDR3 extends over 15 amino acids. Germline lookup yields CDR1 SGHDN and CDR2 FVKESK. CDR3 loop: CASSRFPSGFYEQYF. In DNA form, the CDR3 reads TGTGCCAGCAGCCGCTTTCCTAGCGGTTTTTACGAGCAGTACTTC.